This T cell receptor (beta chain) was retrieved from a study of memory CD4+ T cells and cytomegalovirus serostatus. Study-level background: Of the healthy Belgian adults, 9 were CMV seropositive and 20 to 30 seronegative. Notes on the study in general: Repertoires predicted CMV serostatus with median bootstrapped AUC of about 0.95. CD4+ memory repertoires contained about two fifths of the roughly 150 reported CMV TCRbeta sequences.

Note on this clone: Its specificity is not known.

Authors' data handling: Out-of-frame sequences were removed, leaving roughly 2.1 million distinct TCRbeta sequences. The method was immunoSEQ multiplex PCR; TCRdb's version includes in-frame clones alone and lacks a portion of them. The V and J calls and the clone size are those of that table, but D and trimming were determined from the DNA. This table holds about 50,000 clones, about 80% found once. The sort gate was single viable CD3+CD4+CD8-CD45RO+ cells for memory CD4+ T cells. The material sequenced was memory CD4+ T cells from blood. The receptor was isolated from an adult in good health and CMV-seronegative.

CDR3: CASSQRGARQETQYF. The CDR3, as DNA: TGTGCCAGCAGCCAACGGGGGGCCCGGCAAGAGACCCAGTACTTC. The V call is TRBV14, the J call TRBJ2-5, with a weak D call TRBD2 (7 bases). The ends were cut back, 2 bases at V and 2 bases at J, with 12 bases in the middle. Per the germline V gene, CDR1 is SGHDN and CDR2 is FVKESK. The CDR3 is 15 amino acids. The full variable domain, rest sourced from reference TRBV14 and TRBJ2-5, is EAGVTQFPSHSVIEKGQTVTLRCDPISGHDNLYWYRRVMGKEIKFLLHFVKESKQDESGMPNNRFLAERTGGTYSTLKVQPAELEDSGVYFCASSQRGARQETQYFGPGTRLLVL.